The 11 T cell receptor beta chains reported below all come from one sample, sequenced in a study of blood T cell repertoires in COVID-19. Produced via immunoSEQ multiplex PCR; TCRdb's table is partial and in-frame only. The data hold about 250,000 clones, with roughly nine tenths observed a single time. The sequenced sample consisted of PBMCs or T cells enriched from blood (not recorded which). The source of these receptors is a woman aged 50 to 60 who had recovered from COVID-19.

The rearrangement joins TRBV6-5 to TRBJ1-1; D unresolved. The germline CDR1 and CDR2 sequences are MNHEY and SVGAGI. This CDR3 is built from 11 residues. Trimming stripped 3 bases from V and 8 bases from J, with 7 bases between. This CDR3 is CASSYMREAFF. The CDR3 nucleotides are TGTGCCAGCAGTTATATGAGGGAAGCTTTCTTT.

V is TRBV6-5 and J is TRBJ1-1, with unresolved D. V lost 7 bases to trimming and J lost 5 bases, with 17 bases between them. CDR1 is MNHEY, CDR2 SVGAGI, per germline. The CDR3 runs 14 residues. Here the CDR3 DNA reads TGTGCCAGCACTCCCCCGGGCCAGCGGACTGAAGCTTTCTTT. Its protein product is CASTPPGQRTEAFF.

The chain carries TRBV27 and TRBJ2-7, with D tentatively TRBD1 (5 bases). Germline V lookup: CDR1 MNHEY, CDR2 SMNVEV (reference sequence). The CDR3 loop spans 13 amino acids. Trimming shortened V by 2 bases and J by 6 bases, and 11 bases separated the two germline ends. The CDR3 nucleotides are TGTGCCAGCAGTTTAGCAGGGAAAGGCGAGCAGTACTTC. Its protein product is CASSLAGKGEQYF.

The chain links TRBV28 to TRBJ1-5, with D possibly TRBD1 on 5 matching bases. In germline, CDR1 is MDHEN, CDR2 SYDVKM. The germline V and J ends were trimmed by 1 base and 5 bases, with 9 bases remaining between them. There are 14 residues in the CDR3. CDR3 amino acids: CASSLYRFYQPQHF. The CDR3 DNA is TGTGCCAGCAGTTTATACAGGTTTTATCAGCCCCAGCATTTT.

As DNA, the CDR3 is TGTGCCAGCAGCCCAAGGGGCGACGGATTTGGTGGCTACACCTTC. Translating gives CASSPRGDGFGGYTF. The chain couples TRBV7-8 to TRBJ1-2; perhaps TRBD1 as D (5 bases). There are 15 residues in the CDR3. Germline CDR1 reads SGHVS; CDR2 reads FQNEAQ. V dropped 5 bases and J dropped 7 bases, with 20 bases sitting between them. Variable domain in full (rest from reference TRBV7-8 and TRBJ1-2): GAGVSQSPRYKVAKRGQDVALRCDPISGHVSLFWYQQALGQGPEFLTYFQNEAQLDKSGLPSDRFFAERPEGSVSTLKIQRTQQEDSAVYLCASSPRGDGFGGYTFGSGTRLTVV.

The CDR3 DNA reads TGTGCCAGTAGTATACAGTCAGGGGGTGAAGCTTTCTTT. Translation gives CASSIQSGGEAFF. J is TRBJ1-1 and V is TRBV19; 7 bases are shared with TRBD1. The ends lost 2 bases at V and 7 bases at J; junction bases unmatched: 4. Looked up from germline, CDR1 is LNHDA and CDR2 is SQIVND (reference sequence). There are 13 residues in the CDR3.

The chain is built from TRBV10-2 and TRBJ1-1; 7 bases line up with TRBD1. The junction had 7 bases not matched to a gene; V was cut back by 5 bases and J by 4 bases. CDR1 and CDR2 from the germline V gene are WSHSY and SAAADI. The CDR3 runs 14 residues. The CDR3 spells CASSFSRQGTEAFF. CDR3 DNA: TGCGCCAGCAGTTTCTCTCGACAGGGCACTGAAGCTTTCTTT.

The chain carries TRBV18 and TRBJ1-5; a weak D match, TRBD1 (5 bases). CDR3 size: 17 residues. Germline CDR1 reads KGHSH; CDR2 reads LQKENI. Trimming stripped 4 bases from V and 0 bases from J, with 16 bases between. The CDR3: CASSLGSREISNQPQHF. The CDR3 DNA reads as TGTGCCAGCTCACTTGGATCCAGGGAAATTAGCAATCAGCCCCAGCATTTT.

In nucleotides, the CDR3 is TGTGCCAGCAGTTCGGACAGGGTCTCCTACGAGCAGTACTTC. This codes for CASSSDRVSYEQYF. The rearrangement links TRBV6-2 or TRBV6-3 to TRBJ2-7; 8 positions match TRBD1. J gave up 0 bases and V 4 bases, and 2 bases lay outside the gene matches. The CDR3 runs to 14 residues. Germline values: CDR1 MNHEY, CDR2 SVGEGT.

The chain combines TRBV28 with TRBJ1-2, with a weak D call TRBD1 (6 bases). Germline V gives CDR1 MDHEN, CDR2 SYDVKM. V dropped 4 bases and J dropped 4 bases, with 13 bases sitting between them. The length of the CDR3 is 14 residues. In DNA form, the CDR3 reads TGTGCCAGCAGTTACGGTGACAGGACCTATGGCTACACCTTC. Protein sequence: CASSYGDRTYGYTF.

CDR3 DNA sequence: TGCGCCAGCAGCCAATACTACCGCAGCTCTGGGGCCAACGTCCTGACTTTC. It codes for CASSQYYRSSGANVLTF. The V gene is TRBV4-3, the J gene TRBJ2-6; D ambiguous. This CDR3 has 17 amino acids. In germline, CDR1 is LGHNA, CDR2 YSLEER. The germline V and J ends were trimmed by 2 bases and 0 bases, with 11 bases remaining between them.